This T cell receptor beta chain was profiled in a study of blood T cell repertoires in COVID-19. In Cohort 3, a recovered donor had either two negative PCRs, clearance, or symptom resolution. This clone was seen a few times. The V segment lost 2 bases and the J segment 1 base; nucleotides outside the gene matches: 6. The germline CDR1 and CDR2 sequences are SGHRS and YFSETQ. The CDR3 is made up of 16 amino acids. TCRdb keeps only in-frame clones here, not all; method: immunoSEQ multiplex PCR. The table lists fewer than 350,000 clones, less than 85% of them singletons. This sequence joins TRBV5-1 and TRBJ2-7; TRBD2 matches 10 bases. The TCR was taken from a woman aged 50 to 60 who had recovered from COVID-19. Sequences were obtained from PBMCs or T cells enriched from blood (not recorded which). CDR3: CASSFVGLAASYEQYF. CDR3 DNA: TGCGCCAGCAGCTTTGTTGGACTAGCGGCTTCCTACGAGCAGTACTTC.